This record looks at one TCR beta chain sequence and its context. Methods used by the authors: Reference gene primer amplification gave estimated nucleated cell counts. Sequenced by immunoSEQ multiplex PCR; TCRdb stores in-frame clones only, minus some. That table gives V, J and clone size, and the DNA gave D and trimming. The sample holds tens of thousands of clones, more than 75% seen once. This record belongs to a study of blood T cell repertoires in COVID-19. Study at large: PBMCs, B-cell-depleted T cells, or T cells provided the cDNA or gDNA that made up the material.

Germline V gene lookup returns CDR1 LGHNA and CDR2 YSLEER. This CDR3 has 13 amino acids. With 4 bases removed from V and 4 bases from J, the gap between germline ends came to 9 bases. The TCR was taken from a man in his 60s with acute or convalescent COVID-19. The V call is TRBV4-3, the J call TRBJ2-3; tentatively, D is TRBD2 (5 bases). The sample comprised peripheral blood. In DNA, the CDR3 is TGCGCCAGCAGCCGGAGGAGGTCAGATACGCAGTATTTT. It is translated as CASSRRRSDTQYF.